This is a list of T cell receptor beta chains from one sample in a study of OX40 agonist ivuxolimab in advanced cancers. Assay: immunoSEQ multiplex PCR; the TCRdb copy retains only in-frame clones and omits some. The table has 50,000 to 70,000 clones, 85% seen once. The sample consisted of CD4+ or CD8+ T cells sorted from blood, taken in a trial of the OX40 agonist ivuxolimab. All receptors derive from an adult with an advanced solid tumor such as melanoma, head and neck, liver or kidney cancer. CDR3s include the opening cysteine and the closing phenylalanine or tryptophan. D genes are given only for firm matches. Part of the rows lack a size; the others show once, few, many or a class for expanded clones.

-	TRBV15	TRBJ2-7	TRBD2	TGTGCCACCAGTGGGGTGACTAGCGGGTACGAGCAGTACTTC	CATSGVTSGYEQYF
-	TRBV5-6	TRBJ1-3	-	TGTGCCAGCAGCTTAGGAGGGGTCGGAAACACCATATATTTT	CASSLGGVGNTIYF
-	TRBV7-9	TRBJ2-2	-	TGTGCCAGCAGCCATGGTACTCGAGGCTATAACACCGGGGAGCTGTTTTTT	CASSHGTRGYNTGELFF
-	TRBV5-1	TRBJ2-2	TRBD2	TGCGCCAGCAGCTTGACTAGCGGGAGCACCGGGGAGCTGTTTTTT	CASSLTSGSTGELFF
-	TRBV7-2	TRBJ2-2	-	TGTGCCAGCAGCTTAGTTCTCGGAGGACAGAACACCGGGGAGCTGTTTTTT	CASSLVLGGQNTGELFF
once	TRBV6-1	TRBJ1-2	-	TGTGCCAGCAGTCTGGGTTCTAACTATGGCTACACCTTC	CASSLGSNYGYTF
-	TRBV19	TRBJ2-5	TRBD2	TGTGCCAGTAGTCCCGTGGTAGCGGGAGGGCCGAGAGAGACCCAGTACTTC	CASSPVVAGGPRETQYF
-	TRBV4-1	TRBJ1-2	TRBD1	TGCGCCAGCAGCCAAGGAACAGGGGTTGTCTATGGCTACACCTTC	CASSQGTGVVYGYTF
-	TRBV30	TRBJ1-1	TRBD1	TGTGCCTGGGGACAGGGGGCTGAGAACACTGAAGCTTTCTTT	CAWGQGAENTEAFF
-	TRBV5-1	TRBJ2-7	TRBD2	TGCGCCAGCAGCCCCGCGGGGGTCCACGAGCAGTACTTC	CASSPAGVHEQYF
-	TRBV27	TRBJ1-1	-	TGTGCCAGCAGTCCTTCGGGGGGGAGAGCTTTCTTT	CASSPSGGRAFF
-	TRBV28	TRBJ1-1	-	TGTGCCAGCAGGCCACCCGGGAACACTGAAGCTTTCTTT	CASRPPGNTEAFF
-	TRBV28	TRBJ2-2	TRBD1	TGTGCCAGCAGTGCACTCTCCTGGGGCTACGACAGGGTCACCGGGGAGCTGTTTTTT	CASSALSWGYDRVTGELFF
once	TRBV4-1	TRBJ1-5	-	TGCGCCAGCAGTCACCGGCAGGGGAGAAGCAATCAGCCCCAGCATTTT	CASSHRQGRSNQPQHF
-	TRBV19	TRBJ2-3	-	TGTGCCAGTAGTAACAGCGGCACAGATACGCAGTATTTT	CASSNSGTDTQYF
-	TRBV2	TRBJ2-1	-	TGTGCCAGCAGTGGGACCTCCTACAATGAGCAGTTCTTC	CASSGTSYNEQFF
-	TRBV5-1	TRBJ2-3	-	TGCGCCAGCAGCCCGGGACTTTTCACAGATACGCAGTATTTT	CASSPGLFTDTQYF
-	TRBV7-2	TRBJ2-7	-	TGTGCCAGCAGCCCGATGTACGAGCAGTACTTC	CASSPMYEQYF
-	TRBV28	TRBJ2-7	-	TGTGCCAGCAGTTCCGACAGGAGGCAGTACTTC	CASSSDRRQYF
-	TRBV7-2	TRBJ1-1	-	TGTGCCAGCAGCTTAGGGGCGGCGAACACTGAAGCTTTCTTT	CASSLGAANTEAFF
-	TRBV4-3	TRBJ2-7	-	TGCGCCAGCAGCCATAGGCCCGGCAGCTCCTACGAGCAGTACTTC	CASSHRPGSSYEQYF
-	TRBV19	TRBJ2-7	-	TGTGCCAGCGGGGACTTGGAGGGCGAGCAGTACTTC	CASGDLEGEQYF
-	TRBV27	TRBJ2-3	-	TGTGCCAGCAGTTGGATGGCAGGGGGCACAGATACGCAGTATTTT	CASSWMAGGTDTQYF
-	TRBV30	TRBJ2-7	-	TGTGCCTGGACCACAGGAGACGAGCAGTACTTC	CAWTTGDEQYF
once	TRBV7-2	TRBJ2-5	-	TGTGCCAGCAGCTTACTTGCGGGCCAAGAGACCCAGTACTTC	CASSLLAGQETQYF
-	TRBV2	TRBJ2-7	-	TGTGCCAGCAGTGACCCACTCGGGTCCACCTACGAGCAGTACTTC	CASSDPLGSTYEQYF
few	TRBV5-1	TRBJ2-7	-	TGCGCCAGCAACTCGGGGGACAGCTACTCCTACGAGCAGTACTTC	CASNSGDSYSYEQYF
once	TRBV18	TRBJ2-1	-	TGTGCCAGCTCACCACTAGTGGCCTACAATGAGCAGTTCTTC	CASSPLVAYNEQFF
-	TRBV18	TRBJ2-3	TRBD2	TGTGCCAGCTCAACGGGGACTAGCAGAGCCACAGATACGCAGTATTTT	CASSTGTSRATDTQYF
-	TRBV28	TRBJ1-2	-	TGTGCCAGCAGTTTCGGGGGCGGTGGCTACACCTTC	CASSFGGGGYTF
-	TRBV5-1	TRBJ2-7	-	TGCGCCAGCAGCTTGACTAGGCCGGCCGAGCAGTACTTC	CASSLTRPAEQYF
-	TRBV5-6	TRBJ2-7	-	TGTGCCAGCAGACAACTGACTACCGTGCAGTACTTC	CASRQLTTVQYF
-	TRBV5-6	TRBJ2-3	-	TGTGCCAGCAGCTTGGGCGACACAGATACGCAGTATTTT	CASSLGDTDTQYF
-	TRBV6-6	TRBJ1-4	-	TGTGCCAGCAGTTACAACAGAGCAACTAATGAAAAACTGTTTTTT	CASSYNRATNEKLFF
-	TRBV7-9	TRBJ1-6	-	TGTGCCAGCAGCCCAACCAGTAGCTCCTATAATTCACCCCTCCACTTT	CASSPTSSSYNSPLHF
-	TRBV19	TRBJ2-5	TRBD1	TGTGCCAGTAGTACAAGGACAGGGGATCAAGAGACCCAGTACTTC	CASSTRTGDQETQYF
-	TRBV11-3	TRBJ2-3	-	TGTGCCAGCAGCCCCCGCCCCCAGCGGAGCACAGATACGCAGTATTTT	CASSPRPQRSTDTQYF
few	TRBV19	TRBJ2-7	TRBD1	TGTGCCAGTAGTAAAGACAGGGACCCATCCCTTGACGAGCAGTACTTC	CASSKDRDPSLDEQYF
-	TRBV19	TRBJ2-7	TRBD2	TGTGCCAGTAGCCCATCGGGAGGTTGGGGGTCCTACGAGCAGTACTTC	CASSPSGGWGSYEQYF
once	TRBV27	TRBJ1-4	TRBD1	TGTGCCAGCAGACATAACGACAGGGTGGGCGAAAAACTGTTTTTT	CASRHNDRVGEKLFF
-	TRBV1	TRBJ2-1	-	TGCACCAGCAGCCCCGATGTAGGGAGCTCCTACAATGAGCAGTTCTTC	CTSSPDVGSSYNEQFF
-	TRBV7-8	TRBJ1-1	-	TGTGCCAGCAGCTTCAGTGAGTATGAAGCTTTCTTT	CASSFSEYEAFF
-	TRBV11-3	TRBJ2-1	-	TGTGCCAGCAGCTTAGGTTCGGGAGATTCCTACAATGAGCAGTTCTTC	CASSLGSGDSYNEQFF
-	TRBV14	TRBJ1-3	-	TGTGCCAGCAGCCATCTTCCTGGCCTAATCCGAAACACCATATATTTT	CASSHLPGLIRNTIYF
-	TRBV7-2	TRBJ2-3	TRBD2	TGTGCCAGCAGCTTACGGGGGCTAGCGGGATCTGCGCAGTATTTT	CASSLRGLAGSAQYF
once	TRBV5-6	TRBJ1-6	-	TGTGCCAGCAGCTCCCTCGGGGTCGGTGGTTCACCCCTCCACTTT	CASSSLGVGGSPLHF